This passage covers 4 T cell receptor beta chains from one sample sequenced in a study of T cells in Graves' hyperthyroidism and ophthalmopathy. It was RNA transcripts that yielded the amplified TCR beta CDR3 regions. During a first-round RT-PCR of the TCR CDR3, the HTBI primer set was used. TCRdb itself ran the multiplex PCR reads through MiXCR, one entry per CDR3 protein. The sample holds about 330,000 distinct CDR3 sequences, roughly 13% seen once. Sequenced: blood. These receptors were taken from a woman between 40 and 50 years old with Graves' ophthalmopathy.

This clonotype was seen ten or more times. The V and J genes are TRBV3-1 and TRBJ1-2; D remains ambiguous. There are 15 residues in the CDR3. CDR1 and CDR2 (germline): LGHDT, YNNKEL (reference sequence). V lost 1 base, J lost 0 bases, and 9 bases lay in between. CDR3 nucleotide sequence: TGTGCCAGCAGCCAAGTATTAAAAGCTAACTATGGCTACACCTTC. Its protein product is CASSQVLKANYGYTF.

This clonotype showed up many times. This sequence joins TRBV12-3 or TRBV12-4 and TRBJ2-3; D possibly matches TRBD1 or TRBD2 (5 bases each). The CDR3 extends over 16 amino acids. V lost 7 bases and J lost 11, with 28 bases in between. For the CDR3, the DNA is TGTGCCAGCACCCCAGGGATCGGGGCTACCGGCCGACGGCAGTATTTT. This encodes CASTPGIGATGRRQYF.

In its sample, this clonotype was seen many times. The V gene is TRBV7-2, the J gene TRBJ2-1; TRBD2 aligns across 14 bases. Germline CDR1 reads SGHTA; CDR2 reads FQGNSA. This CDR3 region has 18 residues. V gave up 2 bases and J gave up 3 bases; unmatched junction bases: 6. CDR3 loop: CASSLRLAGGRGYNEQFF. The DNA for the CDR3 is TGTGCCAGCAGCTTACGACTAGCGGGGGGGCGTGGCTACAATGAGCAGTTCTTC.

V and J are TRBV4-1 and TRBJ1-6, with D unresolved. The CDR3 runs to 15 residues. CDR1 and CDR2 from the germline V gene are MGHRA and YSYEKL. Deletions cut 4 bases from V and 10 bases from J, with 17 bases between. This chain's CDR3 is CASSPIGGTISPLHF. The CDR3 region has the DNA TGCGCCAGCAGCCCAATCGGCGGAACTATATCACCCCTCCACTTT.